This TCR beta chain originates from a study of shared clonotypes between healthy human individuals. Assay used: immunoSEQ multiplex PCR; TCRdb lists only in-frame clones, some missing. Of approximately 2,000,000 clones listed, 85% to 95% are singletons. Study-wide points: Relative to clonotypes present in all four donors, those not shared had lower generation probabilities. Rarefaction analysis demonstrated incomplete sorted-subset sequencing notwithstanding large depth.

With respect to this clone: The target antigen is unknown.

From CD4+ cells came CD45RA+ naive and CD45RA-negative memory subsets. The source of this sequence is a man younger than 30 in good health. Some clones in this sample may be carry-over from other donors' samples. Sequenced material: naive CD4+ T cells from PBMCs. The subset denotes: CD45RA+ positively selected.

The CDR3 reads CASLPPGRGRHEQFF. DNA of the CDR3: TGTGCCAGCCTCCCGCCGGGGCGGGGTAGGCATGAGCAGTTCTTC. The chain links TRBV28 to TRBJ2-1; weak D call: TRBD2 (6 bases). The CDR3 spans 15 residues. Germline lookup yields CDR1 MDHEN and CDR2 SYDVKM. Trimming removed 8 bases at V and 8 bases at J, with 22 bases between. Drawing the rest from reference TRBV28 and TRBJ2-1, the complete variable domain is DVKVTQSSRYLVKRTGEKVFLECVQDMDHENMFWYRQDPGLGLRLIYFSYDVKMKEKGDIPEGYSVSREKKERFSLILESASTNQTSMYLCASLPPGRGRHEQFFGPGTRLTVL.